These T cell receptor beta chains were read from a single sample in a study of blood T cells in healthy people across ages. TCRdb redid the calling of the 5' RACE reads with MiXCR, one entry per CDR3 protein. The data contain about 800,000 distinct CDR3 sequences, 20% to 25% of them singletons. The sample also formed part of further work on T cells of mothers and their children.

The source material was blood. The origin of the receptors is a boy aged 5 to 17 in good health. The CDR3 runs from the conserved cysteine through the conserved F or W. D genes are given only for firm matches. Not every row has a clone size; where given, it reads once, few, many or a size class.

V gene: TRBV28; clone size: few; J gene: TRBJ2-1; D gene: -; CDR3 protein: CASSSYSPSSYNEQFF; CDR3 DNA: TGTGCCAGCAGTTCTTACAGCCCCAGCTCCTACAATGAGCAGTTCTTC
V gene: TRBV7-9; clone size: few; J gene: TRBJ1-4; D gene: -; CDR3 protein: CASSPRESVIGNEKLFF; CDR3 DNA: TGTGCCAGCAGCCCCCGGGAGTCCGTGATCGGTAATGAAAAACTGTTTTTT
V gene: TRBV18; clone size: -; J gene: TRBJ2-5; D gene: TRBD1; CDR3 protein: CASSPTGVYQETRYF; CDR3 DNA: TGTGCCAGCTCGCCGACAGGGGTGTACCAAGAGACCCGGTACTTC
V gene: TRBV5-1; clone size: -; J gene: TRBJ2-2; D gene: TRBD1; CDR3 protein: CASSWTGMNTGELFF; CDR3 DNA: TGCGCCAGCAGCTGGACAGGGATGAACACCGGGGAGCTGTTTTTT
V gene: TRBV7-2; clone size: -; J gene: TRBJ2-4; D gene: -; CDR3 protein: CASSFSEKNIQYF; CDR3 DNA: TGTGCCAGCAGCTTCTCAGAAAAAAACATTCAGTACTTC
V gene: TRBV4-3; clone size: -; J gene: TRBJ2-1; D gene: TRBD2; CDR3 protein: CASSQGLAGGWNEQFF; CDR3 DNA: TGCGCCAGCAGCCAGGGACTAGCGGGAGGTTGGAATGAGCAGTTCTTC
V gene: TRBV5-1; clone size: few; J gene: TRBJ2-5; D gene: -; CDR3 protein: CASSLQTAQETQYF; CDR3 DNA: TGCGCCAGCAGCCTGCAAACAGCCCAAGAGACCCAGTACTTC
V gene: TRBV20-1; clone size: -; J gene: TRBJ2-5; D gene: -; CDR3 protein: CSATEVPFQETQYF; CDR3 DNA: TGCAGTGCCACGGAAGTACCTTTCCAAGAGACCCAGTACTTC
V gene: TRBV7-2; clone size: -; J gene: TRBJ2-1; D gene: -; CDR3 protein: CASSLESPILGNEQFF; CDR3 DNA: TGCGCCAGCAGCTTAGAGTCCCCTATACTAGGCAATGAGCAGTTCTTC
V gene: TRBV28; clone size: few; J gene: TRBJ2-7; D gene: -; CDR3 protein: CASSESEYEQYF; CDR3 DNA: TGTGCCAGCAGTGAATCCGAATACGAGCAGTACTTC
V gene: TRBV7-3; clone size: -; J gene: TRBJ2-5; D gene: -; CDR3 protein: CASSFGGGNQETQYF; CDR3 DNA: TGTGCCAGCAGCTTTGGTGGGGGAAACCAAGAGACCCAGTACTTC
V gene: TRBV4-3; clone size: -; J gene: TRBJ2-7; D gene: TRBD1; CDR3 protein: CASSQRDRGVDVQYF; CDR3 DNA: TGCGCCAGCAGCCAGAGAGACAGGGGGGTCGACGTGCAGTACTTC
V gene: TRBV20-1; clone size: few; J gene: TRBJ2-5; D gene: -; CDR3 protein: CSASLDARETQYF; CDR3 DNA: TGCAGTGCTAGTCTGGATGCTCGAGAGACCCAGTACTTC
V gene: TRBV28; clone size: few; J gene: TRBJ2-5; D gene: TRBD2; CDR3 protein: CASSPRAGLQETQYF; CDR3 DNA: TGTGCCAGCAGCCCACGAGCGGGGCTCCAAGAGACCCAGTACTTC
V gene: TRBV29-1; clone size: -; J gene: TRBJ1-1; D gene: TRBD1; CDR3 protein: CSVDRRPEVAFF; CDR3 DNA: TGCAGCGTGGACAGGCGCCCAGAAGTGGCTTTCTTT
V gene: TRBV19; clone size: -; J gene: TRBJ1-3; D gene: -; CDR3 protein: CASTLKTHAGNTIYF; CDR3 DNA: TGTGCCAGTACCTTAAAAACACACGCTGGAAACACCATATATTTT
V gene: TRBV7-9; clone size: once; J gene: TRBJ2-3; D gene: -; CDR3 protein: CASSLTTGRPDTQYF; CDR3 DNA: TGTGCCAGCAGCCTTACGACAGGGAGGCCAGATACGCAGTATTTT
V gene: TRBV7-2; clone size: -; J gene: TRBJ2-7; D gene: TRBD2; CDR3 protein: CASRDGGFSYERYF; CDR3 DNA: TGTGCCAGCCGGGACGGGGGGTTTTCCTACGAGCGGTACTTC
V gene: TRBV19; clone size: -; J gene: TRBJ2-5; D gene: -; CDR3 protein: CASSPARLAGLRTETQYF; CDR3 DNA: TGTGCCAGTAGTCCGGCCCGCTTAGCTGGGCTTAGGACGGAGACCCAGTACTTC
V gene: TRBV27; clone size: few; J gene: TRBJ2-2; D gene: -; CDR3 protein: CASSLRRDNTGELFF; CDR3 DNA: TGTGCCAGCAGTTTAAGGAGAGATAACACCGGGGAGCTGTTTTTT
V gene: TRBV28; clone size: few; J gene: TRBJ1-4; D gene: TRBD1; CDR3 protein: CASSVWDRGREKLFF; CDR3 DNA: TGTGCCAGCAGTGTATGGGACAGGGGAAGAGAAAAACTGTTTTTT
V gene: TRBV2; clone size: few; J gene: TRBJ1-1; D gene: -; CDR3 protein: CASEGGPEAFF; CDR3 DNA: TGTGCCAGCGAAGGGGGTCCTGAAGCTTTCTTT
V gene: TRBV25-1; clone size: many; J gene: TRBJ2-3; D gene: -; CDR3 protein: CASSPIGRGDTQYF; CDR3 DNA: TGTGCCAGCAGCCCGATCGGGCGTGGAGATACGCAGTATTTT
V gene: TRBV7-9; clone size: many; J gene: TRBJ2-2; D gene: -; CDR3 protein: CASSPGPSGELFF; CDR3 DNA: TGTGCCAGCAGCCCAGGACCATCGGGGGAGCTGTTTTTT
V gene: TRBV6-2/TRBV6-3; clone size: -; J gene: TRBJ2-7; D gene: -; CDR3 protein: CASNPGTDYEQYF; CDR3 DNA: TGTGCCAGCAACCCCGGGACGGACTACGAGCAGTACTTC
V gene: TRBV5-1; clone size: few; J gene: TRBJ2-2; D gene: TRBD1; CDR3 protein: CASSLSVTGGNTGELFF; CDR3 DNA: TGCGCCAGCAGCTTGAGCGTGACAGGGGGGAACACCGGGGAGCTGTTTTTT
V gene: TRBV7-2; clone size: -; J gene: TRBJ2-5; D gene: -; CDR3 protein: CASSYWGTQYF; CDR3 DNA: TGTGCCAGCAGCTACTGGGGGACCCAGTACTTC
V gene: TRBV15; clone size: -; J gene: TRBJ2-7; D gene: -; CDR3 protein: CATGSRPGSVDEQYF; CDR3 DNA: TGTGCCACCGGCAGTCGACCAGGGTCTGTCGACGAGCAGTACTTC
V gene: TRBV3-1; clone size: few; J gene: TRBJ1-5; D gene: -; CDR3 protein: CASSRGIISNQPQHF; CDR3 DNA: TGTGCCAGCAGCCGAGGCATTATAAGCAATCAGCCCCAGCATTTT
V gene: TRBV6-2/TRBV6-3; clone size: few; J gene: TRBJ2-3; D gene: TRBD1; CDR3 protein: CASSYSWDRVADTQYF; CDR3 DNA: TGTGCCAGCAGTTACTCGTGGGACAGGGTTGCAGATACGCAGTATTTT
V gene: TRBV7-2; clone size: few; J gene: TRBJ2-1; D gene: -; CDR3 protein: CASSFLVGPYNEQFF; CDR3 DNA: TGTGCCAGCAGCTTCCTAGTGGGGCCCTACAATGAGCAGTTCTTC
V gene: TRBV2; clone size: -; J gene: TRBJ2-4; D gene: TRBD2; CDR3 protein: CASSVNREGIQYF; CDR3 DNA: TGTGCCAGCAGTGTCAACCGGGAGGGCATTCAGTACTTC
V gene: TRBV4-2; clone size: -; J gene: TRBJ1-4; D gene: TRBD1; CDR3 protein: CASSQDPGQGAANEKLFF; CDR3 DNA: TGTGCCAGCAGCCAAGATCCGGGACAGGGGGCGGCTAATGAAAAACTGTTTTTT
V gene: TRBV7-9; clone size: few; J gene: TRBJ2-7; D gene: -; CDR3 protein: CASSLQGGLKYEQYF; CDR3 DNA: TGTGCCAGCAGCTTACAGGGCGGGCTTAAGTACGAGCAGTACTTC
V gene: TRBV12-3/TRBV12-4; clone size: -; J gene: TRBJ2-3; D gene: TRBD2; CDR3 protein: CASSFGGSGGADTQYF; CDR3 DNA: TGTGCCAGCAGTTTCGGTGGAAGCGGGGGGGCAGATACGCAGTATTTT
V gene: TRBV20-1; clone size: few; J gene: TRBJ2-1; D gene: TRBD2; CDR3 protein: CSAKPGLAANNEQSF; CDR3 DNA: TGCAGTGCAAAACCGGGACTAGCGGCTAACAATGAGCAGTCCTTC
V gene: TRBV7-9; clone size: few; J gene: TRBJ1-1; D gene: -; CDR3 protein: CASSFWSEDTEAFF; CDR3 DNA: TGTGCCAGCAGCTTTTGGTCAGAAGACACTGAAGCTTTCTTT
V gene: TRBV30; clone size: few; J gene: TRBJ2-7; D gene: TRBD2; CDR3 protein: CAWSVEGRGYF; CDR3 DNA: TGTGCCTGGAGTGTAGAAGGGAGGGGGTACTTC
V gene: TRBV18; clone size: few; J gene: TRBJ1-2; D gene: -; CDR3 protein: CASSRGREYGYTF; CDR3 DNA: TGTGCCAGCTCACGAGGCAGGGAGTATGGCTACACCTTC
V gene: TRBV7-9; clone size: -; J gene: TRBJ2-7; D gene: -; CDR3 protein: CASSSWTDFYEQYF; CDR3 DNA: TGTGCCAGCAGCTCCTGGACAGATTTTTACGAGCAGTACTTC
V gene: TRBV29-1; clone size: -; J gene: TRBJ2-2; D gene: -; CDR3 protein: CSVLPNTGELFF; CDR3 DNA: TGCAGCGTACTCCCGAACACCGGGGAGCTGTTTTTT
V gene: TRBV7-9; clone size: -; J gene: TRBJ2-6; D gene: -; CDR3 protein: CASSFEVTGANVLTF; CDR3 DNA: TGTGCCAGCAGCTTTGAGGTAACTGGGGCCAACGTCCTGACTTTC
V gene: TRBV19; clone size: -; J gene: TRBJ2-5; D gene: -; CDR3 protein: CASSIEGPGQQETQYF; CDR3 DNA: TGTGCCAGTAGTATAGAGGGCCCCGGACAGCAAGAGACCCAGTACTTC
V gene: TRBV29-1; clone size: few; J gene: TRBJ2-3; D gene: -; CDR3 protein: CSVAEGGTDTQYF; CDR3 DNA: TGCAGCGTTGCGGAGGGGGGGACAGATACGCAGTATTTT
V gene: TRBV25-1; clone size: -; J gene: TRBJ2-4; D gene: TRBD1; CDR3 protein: CAGSEQGTGKNIQYF; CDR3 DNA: TGTGCCGGCAGTGAACAGGGGACGGGTAAAAACATTCAGTACTTC